This TCR beta chain was recorded in a study of identical twins (dated by TCRdb to the mid-2010s). Background on the whole study: To test whether fetal clonotypes persist, this study deep-sequenced TCR alpha and beta repertoires from monozygotic twins, from unrelated adults of various ages, and from cord blood. To rule out contamination, the twin experiments were replicated at different times with different library preparation protocols. General findings and caveats noted by the study authors: Because the same donors could not be followed over many years, conclusions were based on cross-sectional statistical analysis. Fewer insertions were carried by abundant cord blood beta clonotypes; a weaker similar trend was observed in young adult naive repertoires, while no such trend was observed in memory repertoires. In monozygotic twins, out-of-frame TCR alpha sharing was systematically underestimated by recombination models, although the models agreed with sharing between unrelated individuals. A weaker excess of twin sharing was found in beta out-of-frame sequences because the signal-to-noise ratio was lowered by fewer shared sequences. Invariant T cells such as MAIT and iNKT could partly confound zero-insertion analyses, although diverse VJ usage argued against such confounding for most clonotypes. Compared with coincidental sharing between unrelated individuals, out-of-frame TCR alpha sequences shared between twins showed an excess of sequences with low generation probability.

V is reduced by 6 bases and J by 9 bases, leaving a spacing of 11 bases between them. The CDR3 measures 11 amino acids from cysteine to phenylalanine. Only the CDR3 part of the read is kept: 33 bases, read in frame from the first base. This clonotype was detected a few times. Its antigen is unknown. No much larger clone is present one base from it, and per-base qualities are unavailable. Only healthy Caucasian donors were included. Miltenyi CD45RO+ enrichment and human naive T-cell isolation kits were used to isolate memory (CD45RO+) and naive T cells from PBMC. Receptor libraries were prepared by 5' RACE. The instrument was an Illumina HiSeq 2000. Template switching introduced a universal primer binding site; the final cDNA contained a unique molecular identifier, enabling accurate counting of TCR cDNA molecules. Specific primers in the conserved constant-segment region were used to synthesize first-strand cDNA for the TCR alpha and beta chains. To control for contamination, every cDNA library was double barcoded, receiving both a SMART-Mk sample barcode and Illumina barcodes. TruSeq adapter sequences and Illumina sample barcodes were added in two successive PCR steps. TCR alpha and beta cDNA libraries were sequenced on the Illumina HiSeq platform with custom primers. As for the original processing: MiGEC processed the raw reads to extract unique molecular identifiers, while MiXCR was used to determine the CDR3 positions. For each individual, recombination models were inferred using an EM algorithm with the repgenHMM and IGoR tools. Shared clonotypes were analyzed with the tcR package in R, and sharing was normalized by the product of cloneset sizes. Out-of-frame nonproductive sequences were analyzed to study raw recombination free of thymic and clonal selection effects. In-frame beta chains were kept once TCRdb had trimmed the public reads at Q25 with fastp and called clones with MiXCR. A single entry per CDR3 protein holds the most common genes and DNA from its merged rows. The V and J calls follow TCRdb's processing rather than the paper's. The sample contains about 210,000 distinct CDR3 sequences, roughly 10% of them found a single time. The ten largest clones represent about 5.5% of the sample.

The TCR was taken from a woman aged 18-29 years in good health. The chain was built from TRBV12-3 or TRBV12-4 and TRBJ2-5, with the identity of the D gene unclear. Sequenced sample: memory (CD45RO+) T cells sorted from blood. The cell subset or site label for this specimen denotes: CD45RO+ enriched T cells. The CDR3 region has the sequence CASSLLGSQYF. Here is the DNA: TGTGCCAGCAGCCTCCTGGGGTCCCAGTACTTC.